The clone carrying this T cell receptor beta chain was found a few times. Germline V gene lookup returns CDR1 LGHNA and CDR2 YSLEER. The CDR3 has 17 residues. Trimming removed 1 base from V and 6 bases from J; junction bases left unmatched: 10. Using its own MiXCR run on the 5' RACE reads, TCRdb lists one record per CDR3 protein. The table shows tens of thousands of distinct CDR3 sequences, with about 6.5% occurring only once. These data originate in a study of early T cells in non-severe SARS-CoV-2 infection. The receptor was isolated from an adult who was a healthcare worker with PCR-confirmed SARS-CoV-2 infection or an uninfected control (not recorded which). Source: whole blood, taken at baseline. This chain joins TRBV4-3 and TRBJ1-1; TRBD1 matches at 11 bases. The DNA of the CDR3 is TGCGCCAGCAGCCAAGCGGCCGGGACAGGGGGTAACGCTGAAGCTTTCTTT. Amino acid sequence: CASSQAAGTGGNAEAFF.